A single sample gave rise to the 5 T cell receptor beta chains below, sequenced in a study of blood T cell repertoires in COVID-19. The repertoire was sequenced with immunoSEQ multiplex PCR; TCRdb's copy has only in-frame clones and lacks some. The table includes over 200,000 clones, 90% detected once. The sequenced material came from peripheral blood. Source of these receptors: a man between 25 and 39 years old with COVID-19, enrolled during active disease.

This rearrangement joins TRBV3-1 (or the pseudogene TRBV3-2) to TRBJ1-6, with 9 bases aligning to TRBD1. From germline, CDR1 is LGHDT and CDR2 YNNKEL (reference sequence). CDR3 length: 15 residues. The trim removed 4 bases at V and 10 bases at J, leaving 8 bases unmatched. The CDR3 reads CASSPPGQGTSPLHF. In nucleotides, the CDR3 is TGTGCCAGCAGCCCCCCGGGACAGGGAACCTCACCCCTCCACTTT.

The CDR3 nucleotides read TGCAGCGGTATACTCCTAGCTCGGGGAACCTACGAGCAGTACTTC. As protein: CSGILLARGTYEQYF. The chain uses TRBV29-1 and TRBJ2-7, with a weak D call TRBD2 (5 bases). V lost 7 bases, J lost 2 bases, and 21 bases lay in between. This CDR3 spans 15 amino acids. CDR1 and CDR2 (germline): SQVTM, ANQGSEA.

V gene TRBV27 combines with J gene TRBJ1-5; TRBD1 aligns across 9 bases. The CDR3 spans 15 residues. The V gene's germline CDR1 is MNHEY and CDR2 SMNVEV (reference sequence). V was pared by 6 bases and J by 2 bases, with 5 bases of the junction left unmatched. The CDR3 DNA reads TGTGCCAGCAGGAAACAGGGGGCTCGCAATCAGCCCCAGCATTTT. Residues: CASRKQGARNQPQHF.

The chain combines TRBV13 with TRBJ2-2; D perhaps matches TRBD2 (6 bases). V was cut by 5 bases and J by 0 bases, with 7 bases left in between. CDR3 length: 14 residues. Germline V gives CDR1 PRHDT, CDR2 FYEKMQ (reference sequence). The CDR3: CASSGTSNTGELFF. CDR3 DNA sequence: TGTGCCAGCAGCGGGACTTCGAACACCGGGGAGCTGTTTTTT.

The gene calls are TRBV6-5 and TRBJ1-6; 7 nucleotides line up with TRBD1. This CDR3 spans 15 amino acids. V lost 6 bases to trimming and J lost 6 bases; unmatched junction nucleotides: 8. The V gene's germline CDR1 is MNHEY and CDR2 SVGAGI. The CDR3 DNA reads as TGTGCCAGCAGCTATACAGGGGCCGTTAATTCACCCCTCCACTTT. This gives the protein CASSYTGAVNSPLHF.